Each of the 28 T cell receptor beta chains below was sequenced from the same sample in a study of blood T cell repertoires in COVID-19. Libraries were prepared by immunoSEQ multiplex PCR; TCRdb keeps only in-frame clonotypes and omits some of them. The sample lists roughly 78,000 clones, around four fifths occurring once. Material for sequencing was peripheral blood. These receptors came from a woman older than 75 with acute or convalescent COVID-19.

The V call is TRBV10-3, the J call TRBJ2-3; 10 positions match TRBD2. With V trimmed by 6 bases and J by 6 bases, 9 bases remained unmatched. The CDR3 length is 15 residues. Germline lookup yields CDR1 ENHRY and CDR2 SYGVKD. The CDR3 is CAISENSGGSDTQYF. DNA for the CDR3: TGTGCCATCAGCGAAAATAGCGGGGGGTCGGATACGCAGTATTTT.

The CDR3 loop is CASSILTGTGAYEQYF. CDR3 coding DNA: TGTGCCAGTAGTATTTTAACCGGGACAGGGGCCTACGAGCAGTACTTC. The chain has TRBV19 and TRBJ2-7, with 10 bases fitting TRBD1. The J segment lost 2 bases and the V segment lost 3 bases, leaving 7 bases of the junction unmatched. The CDR3 spans 16 residues. Germline assignment: CDR1 LNHDA and CDR2 SQIVND (reference sequence).

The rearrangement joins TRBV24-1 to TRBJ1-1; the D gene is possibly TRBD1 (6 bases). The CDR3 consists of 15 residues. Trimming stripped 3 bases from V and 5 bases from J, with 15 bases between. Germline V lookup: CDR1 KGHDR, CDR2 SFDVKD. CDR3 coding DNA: TGTGCCACCAGTGATCCAAGGACAGCTGGGACTGAAGCTTTCTTT. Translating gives CATSDPRTAGTEAFF.

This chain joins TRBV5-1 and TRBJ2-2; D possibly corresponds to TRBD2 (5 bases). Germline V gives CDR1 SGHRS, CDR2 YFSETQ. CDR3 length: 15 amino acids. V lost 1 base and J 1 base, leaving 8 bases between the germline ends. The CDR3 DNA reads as TGCGCCAGCAGCTTGCGGGCGGGGAACACCGGGGAGCTGTTTTTT. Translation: CASSLRAGNTGELFF.

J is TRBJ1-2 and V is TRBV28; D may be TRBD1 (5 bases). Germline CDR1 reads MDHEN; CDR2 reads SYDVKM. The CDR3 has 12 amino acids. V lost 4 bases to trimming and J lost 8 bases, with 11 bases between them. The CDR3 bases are TGTGCCAGCAGTTGGCAGGGTTACGGCTACACCTTC. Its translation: CASSWQGYGYTF.

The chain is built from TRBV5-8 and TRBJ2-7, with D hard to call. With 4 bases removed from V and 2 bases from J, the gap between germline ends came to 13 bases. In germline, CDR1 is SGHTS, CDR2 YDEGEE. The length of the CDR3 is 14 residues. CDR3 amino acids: CASSLGGSPYEQYF. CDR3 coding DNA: TGTGCCAGCAGCCTGGGCGGCAGTCCCTACGAGCAGTACTTC. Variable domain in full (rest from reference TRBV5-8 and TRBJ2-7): EAGVTQSPTHLIKTRGQQATLRCSPISGHTSVYWYQQALGLGLQFLLWYDEGEERNRGNFPPRFSGRQFPNYSSELNVNALELEDSALYLCASSLGGSPYEQYFGPGTRLTVT.

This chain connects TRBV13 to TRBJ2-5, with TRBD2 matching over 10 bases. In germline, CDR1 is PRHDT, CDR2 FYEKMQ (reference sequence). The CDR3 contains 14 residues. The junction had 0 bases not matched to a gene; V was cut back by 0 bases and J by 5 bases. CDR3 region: CASSLGTSGETQYF. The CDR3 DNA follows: TGTGCCAGCAGCTTAGGGACTAGCGGGGAGACCCAGTACTTC.

The DNA for the CDR3 is TGTGCCAGCAGCGTAGGACACGAGGGCGGAGAGACCCAGTACTTC. It is translated as CASSVGHEGGETQYF. The chain recombines TRBV9 with TRBJ2-5; D possibly corresponds to TRBD2 (5 bases). This CDR3 region has 15 residues. Looked up from germline, CDR1 is SGDLS and CDR2 is YYNGEE. V was trimmed by 0 bases and J by 4 bases, leaving 13 bases between them.

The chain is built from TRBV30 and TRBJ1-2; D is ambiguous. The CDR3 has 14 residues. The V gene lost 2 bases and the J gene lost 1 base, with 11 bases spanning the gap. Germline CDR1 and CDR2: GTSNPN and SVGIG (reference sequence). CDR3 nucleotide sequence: TGTGCCTGGAGTCGGTACAGCCTTAACTATGGCTACACCTTC. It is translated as CAWSRYSLNYGYTF.

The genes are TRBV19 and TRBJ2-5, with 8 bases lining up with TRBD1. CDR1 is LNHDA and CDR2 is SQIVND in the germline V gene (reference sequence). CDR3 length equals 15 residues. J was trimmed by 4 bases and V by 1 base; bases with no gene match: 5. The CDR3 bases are TGTGCCAGTAGTATAGCCGCGACAGGGGTAGAGACCCAGTACTTC. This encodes CASSIAATGVETQYF.

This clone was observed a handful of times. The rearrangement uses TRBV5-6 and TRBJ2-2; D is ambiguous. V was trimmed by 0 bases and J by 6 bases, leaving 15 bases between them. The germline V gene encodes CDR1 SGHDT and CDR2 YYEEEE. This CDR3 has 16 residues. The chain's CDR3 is CASSLGPRGRPGELFF. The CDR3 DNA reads TGTGCCAGCAGCTTGGGTCCTAGAGGAAGACCCGGGGAGCTGTTTTTT.

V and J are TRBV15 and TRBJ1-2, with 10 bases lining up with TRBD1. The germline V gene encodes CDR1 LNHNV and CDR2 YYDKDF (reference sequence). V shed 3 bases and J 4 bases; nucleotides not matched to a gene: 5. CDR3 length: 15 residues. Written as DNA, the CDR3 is TGTGCCACCAGCAGTCGACAGGGGGCGTTCTATGGCTACACCTTC. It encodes CATSSRQGAFYGYTF.

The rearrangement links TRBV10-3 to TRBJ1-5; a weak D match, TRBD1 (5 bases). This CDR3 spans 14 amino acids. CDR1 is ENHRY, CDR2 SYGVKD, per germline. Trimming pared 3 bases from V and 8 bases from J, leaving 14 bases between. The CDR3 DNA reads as TGTGCCATCAGTGAAGGGGTGGGGGGGGAGCCCCAGCATTTT. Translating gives CAISEGVGGEPQHF.

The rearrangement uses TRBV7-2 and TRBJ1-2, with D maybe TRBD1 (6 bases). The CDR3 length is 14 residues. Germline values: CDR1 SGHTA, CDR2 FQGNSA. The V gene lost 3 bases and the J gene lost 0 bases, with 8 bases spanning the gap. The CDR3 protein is CASSLDRTNYGYTF. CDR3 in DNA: TGTGCCAGCAGCTTGGACAGAACTAACTATGGCTACACCTTC.

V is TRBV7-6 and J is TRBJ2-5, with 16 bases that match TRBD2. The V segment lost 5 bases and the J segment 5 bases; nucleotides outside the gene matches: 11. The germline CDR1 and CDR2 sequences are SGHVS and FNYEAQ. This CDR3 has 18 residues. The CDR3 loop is CASSALGTSGGASETQYF. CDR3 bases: TGTGCCAGCAGCGCTTTAGGGACTAGCGGGGGGGCCTCTGAGACCCAGTACTTC.

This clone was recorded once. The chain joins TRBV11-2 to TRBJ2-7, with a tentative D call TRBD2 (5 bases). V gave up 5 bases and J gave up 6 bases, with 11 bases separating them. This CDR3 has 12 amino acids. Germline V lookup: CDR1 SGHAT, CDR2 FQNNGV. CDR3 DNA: TGTGCCAGCAGCCCGAATCGGGGCGAGCAGTACTTC. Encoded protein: CASSPNRGEQYF.

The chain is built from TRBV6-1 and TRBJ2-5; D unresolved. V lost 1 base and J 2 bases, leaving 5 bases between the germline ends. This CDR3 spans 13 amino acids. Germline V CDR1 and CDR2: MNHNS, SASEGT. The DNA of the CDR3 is TGTGCCAGCAGTGAAGGGCCGCAAGAGACCCAGTACTTC. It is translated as CASSEGPQETQYF.

DNA for the CDR3: TGTGCCAGCAGTTTAGAGTCAGGGAATAATTCACCCCTCCACTTT. Residues: CASSLESGNNSPLHF. The chain uses TRBV27 and TRBJ1-6; weak D call: TRBD1 (5 bases). The ends were cut back, 2 bases at V and 5 bases at J, with 10 bases in the middle. Per germline, CDR1 MNHEY and CDR2 SMNVEV (reference sequence). The CDR3 spans 15 residues.

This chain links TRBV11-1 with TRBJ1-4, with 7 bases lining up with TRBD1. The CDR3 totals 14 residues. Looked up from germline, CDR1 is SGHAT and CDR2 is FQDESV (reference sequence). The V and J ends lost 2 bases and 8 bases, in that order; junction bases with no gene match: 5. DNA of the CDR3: TGTGCCAGCAGCTTAACAGGGGTTGACGAAAAACTGTTTTTT. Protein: CASSLTGVDEKLFF. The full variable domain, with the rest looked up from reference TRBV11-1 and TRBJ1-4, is EAEVAQSPRYKITEKSQAVAFWCDPISGHATLYWYRQILGQGPELLVQFQDESVVDDSQLPKDRFSAERLKGVDSTLKIQPAELGDSAMYLCASSLTGVDEKLFFGSGTQLSVL.

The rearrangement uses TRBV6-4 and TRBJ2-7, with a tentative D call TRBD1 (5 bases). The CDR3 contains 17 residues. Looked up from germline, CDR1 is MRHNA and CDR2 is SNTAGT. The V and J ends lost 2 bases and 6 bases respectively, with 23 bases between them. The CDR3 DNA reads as TGTGCCAGCAGTGACCGCTCCCTACAGGCGAAACTTCCCGAGCAGTACTTC. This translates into CASSDRSLQAKLPEQYF.

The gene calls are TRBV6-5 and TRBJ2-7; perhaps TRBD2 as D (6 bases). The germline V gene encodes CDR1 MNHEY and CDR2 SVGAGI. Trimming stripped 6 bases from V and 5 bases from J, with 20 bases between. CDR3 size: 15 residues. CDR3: CASRPGTGPFNEQYF. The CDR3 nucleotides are TGTGCCAGCAGACCGGGGACTGGGCCTTTCAACGAGCAGTACTTC.

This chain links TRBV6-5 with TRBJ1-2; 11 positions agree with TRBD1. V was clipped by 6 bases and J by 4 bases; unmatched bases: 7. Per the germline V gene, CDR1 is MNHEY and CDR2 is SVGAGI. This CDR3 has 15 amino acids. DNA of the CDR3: TGTGCCAGCAGCCACGCAGGGACAGGGGGCTATGGCTACACCTTC. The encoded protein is CASSHAGTGGYGYTF.

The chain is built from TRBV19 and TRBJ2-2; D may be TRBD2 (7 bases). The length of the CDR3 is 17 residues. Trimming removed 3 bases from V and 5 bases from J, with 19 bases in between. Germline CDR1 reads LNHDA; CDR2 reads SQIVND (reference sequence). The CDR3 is CASSILGGRLGTGELFF. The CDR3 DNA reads TGTGCCAGTAGTATCCTCGGGGGGCGCCTGGGGACCGGGGAGCTGTTTTTT.

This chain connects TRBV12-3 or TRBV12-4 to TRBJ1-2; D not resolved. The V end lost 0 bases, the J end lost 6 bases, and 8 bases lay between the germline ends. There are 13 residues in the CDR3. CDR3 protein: CASSLAQEDGYTF. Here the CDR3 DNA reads TGTGCCAGCAGTTTAGCGCAAGAGGATGGCTACACCTTC.

CDR3 DNA: TGTGCCAGCAGTGAAGCTGGAGGTGTGCGAAACACCATATATTTT. Amino acid sequence: CASSEAGGVRNTIYF. This chain links TRBV6-1 with TRBJ1-3; D is undetermined. V dropped 0 bases and J dropped 5 bases, with 11 bases sitting between them. CDR1 is MNHNS, CDR2 SASEGT, per germline. This CDR3 has 15 residues.

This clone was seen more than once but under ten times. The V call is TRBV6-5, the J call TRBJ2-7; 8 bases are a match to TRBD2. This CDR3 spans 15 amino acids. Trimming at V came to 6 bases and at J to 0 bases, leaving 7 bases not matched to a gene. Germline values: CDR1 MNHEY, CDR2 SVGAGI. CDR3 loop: CASSLTRGGSYEQYF. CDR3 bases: TGTGCCAGCAGCCTTACTCGGGGGGGCTCCTACGAGCAGTACTTC.

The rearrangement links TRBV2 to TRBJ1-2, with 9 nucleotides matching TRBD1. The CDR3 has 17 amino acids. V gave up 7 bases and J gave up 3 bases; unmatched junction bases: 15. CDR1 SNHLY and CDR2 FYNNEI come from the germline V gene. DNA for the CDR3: TGTGCCAGCACCCGGGGAGGAGGACAGGGGCGCGACTATGGCTACACCTTC. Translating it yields CASTRGGGQGRDYGYTF.

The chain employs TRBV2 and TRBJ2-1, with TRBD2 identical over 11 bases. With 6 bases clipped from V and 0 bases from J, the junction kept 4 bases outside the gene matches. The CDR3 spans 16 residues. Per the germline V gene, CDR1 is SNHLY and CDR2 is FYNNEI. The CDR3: CASRVSGGGSYNEQFF. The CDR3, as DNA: TGTGCCAGCAGGGTTAGCGGGGGGGGCTCCTACAATGAGCAGTTCTTC.